A selection of T cell receptor beta chains follows, all from one sample in a study of T cells in Graves' hyperthyroidism and ophthalmopathy. MiXCR, run by TCRdb on the multiplex PCR reads, gives a single entry per CDR3 protein. The sample holds roughly 420,000 distinct CDR3 sequences, around a sixth seen once. The sample taken for sequencing was blood. The source of these receptors is a woman aged 18-29 years with Graves' hyperthyroidism. Both conserved end residues are part of each CDR3. D genes are given only for firm matches. Only part of the rows carry a size: once, few, many, or a class if the clone is expanded.

clone_size | d_call | j_call | v_call | cdr3_aa | cdr3_nt
- | - | TRBJ1-2 | TRBV5-4 | CASSSGSRNYGYTF | TGTGCCAGCAGCTCAGGATCCCGTAACTATGGCTACACCTTC
many | TRBD2 | TRBJ2-5 | TRBV7-2 | CASSFGGRETQYF | TGTGCCAGCAGCTTCGGGGGGAGGGAGACCCAGTACTTC
many | - | TRBJ1-4 | TRBV11-3 | CASSSPGGRTTNEKLFF | TGTGCCAGCAGCTCGCCGGGGGGACGGACAACTAATGAAAAACTGTTTTTT
many | TRBD1 | TRBJ1-5 | TRBV28 | CASTYRGQPQHF | TGTGCCAGCACCTACAGGGGTCAGCCCCAGCATTTT
- | TRBD1 | TRBJ1-3 | TRBV4-1 | CASSPGQGILFSSGNTIYF | TGCGCCAGCAGCCCTGGACAGGGGATCCTTTTTAGCTCTGGAAACACCATATATTTT
- | - | TRBJ2-7 | TRBV4-2 | CASSQDRSGIDYEQYF | TGTGCCAGCAGCCAAGATCGTTCGGGAATAGATTACGAGCAGTACTTC
many | - | TRBJ1-5 | TRBV12-3/TRBV12-4 | CASSSGRINQPQHF | TGTGCCAGCAGTAGCGGACGGATCAATCAGCCCCAGCATTTT
many | TRBD1 | TRBJ1-1 | TRBV2 | CASSGTRGPNTEAFF | TGTGCCAGCAGTGGGACGAGGGGGCCGAACACTGAAGCTTTCTTT
- | TRBD1 | TRBJ2-5 | TRBV28 | CASTSTGQGQETQYF | TGTGCCAGCACATCCACGGGACAGGGGCAAGAGACCCAGTACTTC
many | TRBD2 | TRBJ2-1 | TRBV24-1 | CATSDPGLAGWNEQFF | TGTGCCACCAGTGACCCAGGACTAGCGGGGTGGAATGAGCAGTTCTTC
many | TRBD2 | TRBJ2-1 | TRBV28 | CASSPPSLTSGGHNEQFF | TGTGCCAGCAGTCCCCCCTCTCTGACTAGCGGGGGTCACAATGAGCAGTTCTTC
many | - | TRBJ2-1 | TRBV19 | CASSMGLGEQFF | TGTGCCAGTAGTATGGGGCTTGGTGAGCAGTTCTTC
many | - | TRBJ2-6 | TRBV29-1 | CSVSSGANVLTF | TGCAGCGTTTCGTCTGGGGCCAACGTCCTGACTTTC
- | - | TRBJ2-2 | TRBV27 | CASSWDSLNTGELFF | TGTGCCAGCAGTTGGGACTCGCTGAACACCGGGGAGCTGTTTTTT
many | - | TRBJ1-2 | TRBV12-3/TRBV12-4 | CASSPQGHGYTF | TGTGCCAGCAGTCCTCAGGGTCATGGCTACACCTTC
- | - | TRBJ1-2 | TRBV5-1 | CASSLEGRVFYGYTF | TGTGCCAGCAGCTTGGAAGGCAGAGTTTTCTATGGCTACACCTTC
few | TRBD1 | TRBJ2-7 | TRBV28 | CASSSTGEYEQYF | TGTGCCAGCAGTTCCACAGGGGAGTACGAGCAGTACTTC
- | - | TRBJ2-2 | TRBV7-9 | CASRQSTGELFF | TGTGCCAGCAGACAATCGACCGGGGAGCTGTTTTTT
many | - | TRBJ2-2 | TRBV3-1 | CASSQGNTGELFF | TGCGCCAGCAGCCAGGGGAACACCGGGGAGCTGTTTTTT
few | - | TRBJ1-4 | TRBV6-1 | CASSRQSIGREKLFF | TGTGCCAGCAGCCGGCAAAGCATTGGGCGGGAAAAACTGTTTTTT
- | TRBD2 | TRBJ2-5 | TRBV5-6 | CASSLGQRERETQYF | TGTGCCAGCAGCTTAGGTCAGCGGGAGCGGGAGACCCAGTACTTC
many | - | TRBJ2-3 | TRBV10-1 | CASQNDDGLDTQYF | TGCGCCAGCCAAAATGACGATGGGCTTGATACGCAGTATTTT
many | TRBD1 | TRBJ1-6 | TRBV5-5 | CASSDDRGNSPLHF | TGTGCCAGCAGCGATGACAGGGGAAATTCACCCCTCCACTTT
many | - | TRBJ1-5 | TRBV12-5 | CASGLGRGPQHF | TGTGCTAGTGGCCTCGGCCGCGGCCCCCAGCATTTT
- | - | TRBJ1-2 | TRBV28 | CASSGEVYGYTF | TGTGCCAGCTCGGGGGAGGTCTATGGCTACACCTTC
many | - | TRBJ1-3 | TRBV28 | CASSTLRGGLWGNTIYF | TGTGCCAGCAGCACCCTCCGCGGGGGGCTGTGGGGAAACACCATATATTTT
- | - | TRBJ1-2 | TRBV6-5 | CASSYGRIYGYTF | TGTGCCAGCAGTTATGGACGGATCTATGGCTACACCTTC
many | - | TRBJ2-7 | TRBV5-1 | CASSLASGTSYEQYF | TGCGCCAGCAGCTTGGCGAGCGGGACATCCTACGAGCAGTACTTC
many | - | TRBJ2-7 | TRBV7-8 | CASSPQGAPFKVYEQYF | TGTGCCAGCAGCCCTCAAGGGGCTCCCTTTAAGGTCTACGAGCAGTACTTC
many | TRBD1 | TRBJ1-2 | TRBV27 | CASSLSLRRTGPFGYTF | TGTGCCAGCAGTTTATCTCTCCGGCGGACAGGGCCCTTCGGCTACACCTTC
many | TRBD1 | TRBJ1-2 | TRBV27 | CASSPYGTGDGYTF | TGTGCCAGCAGTCCGTACGGGACAGGCGACGGCTACACCTTC
- | TRBD2 | TRBJ2-2 | TRBV5-1 | CASSGTSGRAANTGELFF | TGCGCCAGCAGCGGGACTAGCGGGAGGGCGGCGAACACCGGGGAGCTGTTTTTT